Sequencing of this T cell receptor beta chain was carried out in a study of shared clonotypes between healthy human individuals (dated by TCRdb to about 2020). Study-level background: A few men and two women, aged 18 to 49 years, made up the cohort. The study deeply sequenced blood TCR repertoires of 5 or 6 healthy adults to estimate repertoire size and the extent of clonotype sharing between individuals. Leukapheresis yielded between about 0.9 and 10 billion PBMCs per donor. Per donor, three plates each were used for CD4 naive and CD4 memory, two for CD8 naive, and one for CD8 memory. To increase sequencing depth and limit assay-specific biases, different laboratories used diverse techniques to prepare libraries and sequence TCR repertoires.

Using the deep immunoSEQ assay, TCR CDR3 regions were amplified from genomic DNA by multiplex PCR. Extracted genomic DNA from each cell subset was distributed evenly across all wells of several immunoSEQ 96-well plates, and each plate was treated as a replicate. For sorted subsets, roughly 0.2 ug genomic DNA, equal to about 30,000 T cell genomes, was loaded into each replicate PCR. Purified libraries were measured with a Qubit 3.0 fluorometer, size-checked on a Bioanalyzer 2100, and measured again with the KAPA Library Quantification kit. A separate single-read 150-cycle Illumina NextSeq 550 flow cell was used to sequence each immunoSEQ 96-well plate. In the authors' own workflow: The immunoSEQ output contained only junctional sequences without quality scores, so filtering could not match that applied to full-length reads. Sequences were annotated with PyIR, a Python wrapper for IgBLAST v1.9, and V/J genes and CDR3 were assigned using IMGT germline references. Reads with weak V/J assignments (E-value above 1e-6), missing CDR3, stop codons, out-of-frame junctions, or ambiguous translated residues were removed. V3J clonotypes were defined as sequences sharing the same inferred V gene, J gene, and CDR3 amino acid sequence. Percentage overlap between repertoires was calculated by dividing the number of shared unique clonotypes by the size of the smaller repertoire. Three approaches were used to assess repertoire richness: RTK rarefaction, the Chao1 estimator, and Recon v2.1 estimates of unobserved clonotypes. Generation probabilities were computed with OLGA for all TCRbeta clonotypes obtained by the gDNA method from several donors. In its TCRdb copy, this immuneACCESS table keeps in-frame sequences only and misses some clones. Where compared with another copy, unresolved V genes explain less than half of these, and the others have no known cause. V and J calls and clone size follow that table, whereas D and trimming were derived from the DNA. Within this sample are about a million clones, with 76% of them counted one time only. The ten largest clones take up over 1.3% of the sample.

Healthy HIV-negative adults with no recently reported acute infections or vaccinations were included as donors. Every donor was a Caucasian adult residing in Nashville, Tennessee, USA. CD4+ T cells were enriched by magnetic negative selection; naive cells were then positively selected on CD45RA, and the negative fraction formed the memory subset. Blood was collected by leukapheresis, and PBMCs were isolated by Ficoll-Histopaque density gradient centrifugation and then cryopreserved in liquid nitrogen vapor phase. Analytical flow cytometry was used to check the purity and quantity of each magnetically sorted T cell population. Each sorted fraction had its genomic DNA isolated and then quantified by UV absorbance on a Nanodrop 2000c. Overall study outcomes, separate from this receptor: Because the study included a small number of donors, the genetic and exposure-history diversity represented was limited. Clonotypes shared by all four sorted-subset donors showed higher generation probabilities than non-shared clonotypes. Pairwise subsampling led to the expectation that sequencing depth would affect the degree of clonotype sharing among donors. Estimated clonotype richness was generally larger for naive than for memory subsets. Only blood was sampled, and tissue TCR repertoires likely differ from those in blood. About 5% of naive CD4, 3.5% of naive CD8, approximately 2.2% of memory CD4, and around 0.4% of memory CD8 clonotypes were shared across several donors. Rarefaction of sorted-subset datasets indicated incomplete sequencing despite the large sequencing depth.

Sequences ENHRY (CDR1) and SYGVKD (CDR2) are obtained from the germline V gene. From cysteine to phenylalanine, the CDR3 is 11 amino acids long. The retained sequence is limited to the CDR3, 33 bases, with the frame set at the first base. Between the V and J ends, shortened by 2 bases and 6 bases respectively, the junction contains 5 bases. Comment on this clone: Its antigen is still unknown. The input lacks base qualities; no much larger clone sits a single base away. Other DNA sequences from this sample encode an identical CDR3 as well.

The TCR was taken from a man aged 18 to 30 in good health. The sequenced sample was memory CD4+ T cells sorted from blood. The label giving this sample's cell subset or site can be read as: CD45RA-negative fraction. The chain is assembled from TRBV10-3 and TRBJ2-7, with no confidently assigned D gene. The nucleotides read TGTGCCATCAGTGAGACCCGCGAGCAGTACTTC. It specifies CAISETREQYF.